The source of this TCR beta chain is a study of blood T cells in healthy people across ages. Regarding the study as a whole: Fewer expanded clones and more diversity marked long-lived versus aged donors.

As concerns this clonotype: The antigen remains unidentified.

Then a second PCR, running about 6 to 12 cycles, was carried out with a sample-barcoded 5' primer and a J-beta primer mix. Researchers report that each sample yielded at least 3 million CDR3-containing paired-end reads. TCRdb reprocessed the 5' RACE reads via MiXCR and lists one record per CDR3 protein. The repertoire holds around 1,000,000 distinct CDR3 sequences, with approximately 26% as singletons. Another study also made use of these data, one on T cells of mothers and their children. From that study: Study donors consisted of a few healthy Caucasian mothers and their six children.

Material for sequencing was blood. This TCR was sampled from a girl between 2 and 10 years old in good health.

The CDR3 is CSARAPSPSRNEQFF. The CDR3 DNA reads TGCAGTGCTAGGGCCCCCTCGCCCAGTCGCAATGAGCAGTTCTTC. This rearrangement joins TRBV20-1 to TRBJ2-1; D ambiguous. Per the germline V gene, CDR1 is DFQATT and CDR2 is SNEGSKA (reference sequence). V lost 3 bases and J 6 bases, leaving 18 bases between the germline ends. The CDR3 has 15 residues.